The clone carrying this TCR beta chain appeared once. Primers: 60 Vbeta forward and 13 Jbeta reverse. Assay: immunoSEQ multiplex PCR; the TCRdb copy retains only in-frame clones and omits some. The sample records 140,000 to 150,000 clones, 65% to 80% being singletons. The trim removed 2 bases at V and 0 bases at J, leaving 7 bases unmatched. The CDR3 length is 18 residues. The germline CDR1 and CDR2 sequences are SGHTA and FQGTGA. This entry comes from a study of cytomegalovirus exposure and HLA in healthy donors. This rearrangement joins TRBV7-3 to TRBJ2-1; 10 bases are shared with TRBD1. Specimen: PBMCs. This clonotype originated in a male donor in good health and CMV-seronegative. The CDR3 coding sequence is TGTGCCAGCAGCTTATTGACAGGGGGCTGGGGCTCCTACAATGAGCAGTTCTTC. Encoded protein: CASSLLTGGWGSYNEQFF.